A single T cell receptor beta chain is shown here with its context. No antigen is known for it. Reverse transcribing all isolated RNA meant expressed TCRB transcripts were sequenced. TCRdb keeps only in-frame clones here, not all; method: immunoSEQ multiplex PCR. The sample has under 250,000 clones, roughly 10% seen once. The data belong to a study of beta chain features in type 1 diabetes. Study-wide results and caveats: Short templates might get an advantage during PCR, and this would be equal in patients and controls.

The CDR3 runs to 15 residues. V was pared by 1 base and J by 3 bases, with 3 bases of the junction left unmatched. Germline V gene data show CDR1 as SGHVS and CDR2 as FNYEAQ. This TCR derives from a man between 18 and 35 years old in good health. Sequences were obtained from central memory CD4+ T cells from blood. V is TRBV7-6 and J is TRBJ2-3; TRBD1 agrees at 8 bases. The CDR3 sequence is CASSLGTGYTDTQYF. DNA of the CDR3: TGTGCCAGCAGCTTAGGGACAGGGTATACAGATACGCAGTATTTT.